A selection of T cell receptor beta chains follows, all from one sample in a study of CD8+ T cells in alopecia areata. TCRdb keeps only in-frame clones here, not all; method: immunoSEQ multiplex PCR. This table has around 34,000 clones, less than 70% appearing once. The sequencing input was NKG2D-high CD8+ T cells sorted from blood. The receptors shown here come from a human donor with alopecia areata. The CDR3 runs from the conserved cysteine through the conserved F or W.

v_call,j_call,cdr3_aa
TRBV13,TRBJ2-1,CASSLLGGGYNEQFF
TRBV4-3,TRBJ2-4,CASSQDRWDRAKNIQYF
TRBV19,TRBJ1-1,CASSIEGDGLNTEAFF
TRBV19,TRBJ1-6,CASHNTNSPLHF
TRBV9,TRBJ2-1,CASSPKTYEQFF
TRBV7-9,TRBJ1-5,CASSSAAGALGQHF
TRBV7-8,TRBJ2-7,CASRSGRDYSYEQYF
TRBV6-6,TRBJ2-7,CASSYSPLARLYEQYF
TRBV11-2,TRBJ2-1,CASSLISEQFF
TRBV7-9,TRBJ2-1,CASSPRLAGGLNEQFF
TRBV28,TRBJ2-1,CASTPPQSDRGTYNEQFF
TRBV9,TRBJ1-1,CASSPAGRGTEAFF
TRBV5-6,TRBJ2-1,CASSLAVGEQFF
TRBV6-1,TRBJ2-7,CASSMDRGSAYEQYF
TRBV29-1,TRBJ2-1,CSVEGLAESSYNEQFF
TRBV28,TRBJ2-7,CASNPLGQANSYEQYF
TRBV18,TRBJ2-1,CATGYEDGYNEQFF
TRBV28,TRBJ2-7,CASSFPGEQYF
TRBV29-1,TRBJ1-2,CSVPRQGTNYGYTF
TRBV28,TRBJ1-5,CASSVTGYNQPQHF
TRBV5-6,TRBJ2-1,CASRGSSSYNEQFF
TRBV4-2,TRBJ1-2,CASSQDLSGANGYTF
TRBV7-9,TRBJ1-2,CASSATEGGTF
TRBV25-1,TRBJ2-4,CASGGGNIQYF
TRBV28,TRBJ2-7,CASSLVQGGNEQYF
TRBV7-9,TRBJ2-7,CASSSREFPYEQYF
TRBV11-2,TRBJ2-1,CASSLGEEQFF
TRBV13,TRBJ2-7,CASSPSVGNEQYF
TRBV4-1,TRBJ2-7,CASSLSWDRRYEQYF
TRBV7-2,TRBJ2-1,CASSFPGQGENEQFF
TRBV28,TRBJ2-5,CASSWTGTLIGTQYF
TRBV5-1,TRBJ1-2,CASSLDSYGYTF
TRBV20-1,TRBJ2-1,CSARFEHLQFF
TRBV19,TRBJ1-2,CASSPGLYYGYTF
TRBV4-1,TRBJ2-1,CASSQVAGGPLGQFF
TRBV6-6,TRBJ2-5,CASSPTREVGETQYF
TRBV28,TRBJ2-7,CASSLWQGDEQYF
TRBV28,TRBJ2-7,CASSPSGGRFHEQYF
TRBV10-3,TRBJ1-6,CAISDEGSYNSPLHF
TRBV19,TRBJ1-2,CASSMGLGQGYGYTF
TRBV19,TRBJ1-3,CASSIVASSGNTIYF
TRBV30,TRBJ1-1,CAWKDRSNTEAFF
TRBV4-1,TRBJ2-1,CASGEISGRNEQFF
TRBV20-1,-,CSARESYEQYF
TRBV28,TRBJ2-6,CASSSEPWANVLTF
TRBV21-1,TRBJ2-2,CASNGGQQTLFF
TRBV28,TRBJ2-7,CASSAPRTTSYEQYF
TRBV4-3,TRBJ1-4,CASSQWTDSTNEKLFF
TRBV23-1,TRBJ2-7,CASSHPPFYEQYF
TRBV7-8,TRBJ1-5,CASHNRGSDQPQHF
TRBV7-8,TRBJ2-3,CASSSPRTDTQYF
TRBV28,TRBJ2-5,CASSLLTSGGAETQYF
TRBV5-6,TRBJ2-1,CASSLEAPDEQFF
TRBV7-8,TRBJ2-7,CASSSFPGTGEEQYF
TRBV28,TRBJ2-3,CASSFPDGGDTQYF